This T cell receptor beta chain is from a study of blood T cell repertoires in COVID-19. Generated by immunoSEQ multiplex PCR, the TCRdb table keeps only in-frame clones and is missing some. Of 200,000 to 300,000 clones listed, approximately 90% are singletons. The V end lost 0 bases, the J end lost 1 base, and 5 bases lay between the germline ends. The CDR3 has 13 residues. Germline CDR1 and CDR2: SQVTM and ANQGSEA. Sample: PBMCs or T cells enriched from blood (not recorded which). The receptor's source is a woman in her twenties or thirties who had recovered from COVID-19. The chain combines TRBV29-1 with TRBJ2-3; weak D call: TRBD2 (5 bases). The CDR3 loop is CSVEERGTDTQYF. The DNA of the CDR3 is TGCAGCGTTGAAGAGCGGGGCACAGATACGCAGTATTTT.